This paragraph covers one T cell receptor beta chain sequence. Sequenced by immunoSEQ multiplex PCR; TCRdb stores in-frame clones only, minus some. In the table there are 300,000 to 500,000 clones, 88% of which are singletons. The data are from a study of blood T cell repertoires in COVID-19. CDR1 and CDR2 (germline): MNHEY, SVGAGI. V lost 5 bases to trimming and J lost 2 bases, with 9 bases between them. The CDR3 sequence is 13 residues long. This chain connects TRBV6-5 to TRBJ1-1; unclear D gene. The origin of this receptor is a woman between 25 and 40 years old with acute COVID-19. The source material was PBMCs or T cells enriched from blood (not recorded which). The CDR3 DNA is TGTGCCAGCAGTCGGGATACCAACACTGAAGCTTTCTTT. Translating it yields CASSRDTNTEAFF.